The 16 T cell receptor beta chains given below trace back to one sample, sequenced in a study of blood T cell repertoires in COVID-19. Sequenced by immunoSEQ multiplex PCR; TCRdb stores in-frame clones only, minus some. The data show some 270,000 clones, around 87% seen once. Sample: peripheral blood. The receptors come from an older woman with COVID-19, enrolled during active disease.

The chain links TRBV7-2 to TRBJ1-3; TRBD1 matches 10 bases. This CDR3 has 19 amino acids. Per the germline V gene, CDR1 is SGHTA and CDR2 is FQGNSA. The V gene end was trimmed by 0 bases and the J gene end by 0 bases; junction bases not matched to a gene: 8. CDR3 DNA: TGTGCCAGCAGCTTAGCCGGGACAGGGGAACCTTACTCTGGAAACACCATATATTTT. Its translation: CASSLAGTGEPYSGNTIYF.

The CDR3 coding sequence is TGTGCCTGGAGTGCAAACACGAACTATGGCTACACCTTC. Translated: CAWSANTNYGYTF. The V and J genes are TRBV30 and TRBJ1-2; D gene uncertain. From germline, CDR1 is GTSNPN and CDR2 SVGIG (reference sequence). The length of the CDR3 is 13 residues. V was pared by 1 base and J by 2 bases, with 8 bases between.

The rearrangement links TRBV7-9 to TRBJ2-2; maybe TRBD2 (5 bases). Germline values: CDR1 SEHNR, CDR2 FQNEAQ (reference sequence). The CDR3 has 16 amino acids. Trimming pared 0 bases from V and 7 bases from J, leaving 15 bases between. Here the CDR3 DNA reads TGTGCCAGCAGCTTAGCGCGTCGGGAAATAAGCGGGGAGCTGTTTTTT. It specifies CASSLARREISGELFF. Combining the CDR3 with reference TRBV7-9 and TRBJ2-2 gives the whole variable domain DTGVSQNPRHKITKRGQNVTFRCDPISEHNRLYWYRQTLGQGPEFLTYFQNEAQLEKSRLLSDRFSAERPKGSFSTLEIQRTEQGDSAMYLCASSLARREISGELFFGEGSRLTVL.

This sequence joins TRBV5-4 and TRBJ1-6, with TRBD1 identical over 9 bases. This CDR3 spans 17 amino acids. V shed 5 bases and J 10 bases; nucleotides not matched to a gene: 16. CDR1 and CDR2 (germline): SGHNT, YYREEE (reference sequence). The CDR3 sequence: CASRSTGGTGFYSPLHF. CDR3 DNA sequence: TGTGCCAGCAGATCCACAGGAGGGACAGGGTTTTACTCACCCCTCCACTTT.

CDR3 in DNA: TGCGCCAGCAGCCAGACTGGGGCCGGGAACACTGAAGCTTTCTTT. As protein: CASSQTGAGNTEAFF. V is TRBV4-3 and J is TRBJ1-1; D may be TRBD1 (5 bases). The germline V gene encodes CDR1 LGHNA and CDR2 YSLEER. Trimming left V 3 bases short and J 1 base short, with 12 bases between. The CDR3 runs 15 residues.

The chain combines TRBV5-1 with TRBJ1-2; D gene unclear. The CDR3 contains 12 residues. V was trimmed by 0 bases and J by 5 bases, leaving 5 bases between them. Germline CDR1 reads SGHRS; CDR2 reads YFSETQ. The CDR3 DNA follows: TGCGCCAGCAGCTTGGGCGGGTATGGCTACACCTTC. This gives the protein CASSLGGYGYTF.

V gene TRBV29-1 combines with J gene TRBJ1-6; TRBD1 matches at 8 bases. Germline CDR1 reads SQVTM; CDR2 reads ANQGSEA. The V and J ends lost 6 bases and 7 bases, in that order; junction bases with no gene match: 5. The CDR3 spans 13 residues. The CDR3 is CSVAGGGNSPLHF. The CDR3 DNA follows: TGCAGCGTCGCAGGGGGCGGAAATTCACCCCTCCACTTT. The whole variable domain, filled in from reference TRBV29-1 and TRBJ1-6, reads SAVISQKPSRDICQRGTSLTIQCQVDSQVTMMFWYRQQPGQSLTLIATANQGSEATYESGFVIDKFPISRPNLTFSTLTVSNMSPEDSSIYLCSVAGGGNSPLHFGNGTRLTVT.

This chain connects TRBV25-1 to TRBJ2-3, with 8 bases matching TRBD2. There are 15 residues in the CDR3. Trimming at V came to 1 base and at J to 2 bases, leaving 2 bases not matched to a gene. Germline V gives CDR1 MGHDK, CDR2 SYGVNS. CDR3 in amino acids: CASSEFSGVTDTQYF. The CDR3 DNA follows: TGTGCCAGCAGTGAATTTAGCGGGGTCACAGATACGCAGTATTTT.

The chain is built from TRBV3-1 (or the pseudogene TRBV3-2) and TRBJ2-3; 12 nucleotides align to TRBD2. CDR1 and CDR2 (germline): LGHDT, YNNKEL (reference sequence). The CDR3 has 18 residues. The V and J ends lost 4 bases and 0 bases, in that order; junction bases with no gene match: 8. CDR3 nucleotide sequence: TGTGCCAGCAGCCTCGGACTAGCGGGGAAAACTAGCACAGATACGCAGTATTTT. Its protein is CASSLGLAGKTSTDTQYF.

The V gene is TRBV7-2, the J gene TRBJ2-1; D is unresolved. Germline CDR1 is SGHTA and CDR2 is FQGNSA. The length of the CDR3 is 15 residues. V was shortened by 4 bases and J by 1 base, with 11 bases between the two germline ends. In nucleotides, the CDR3 is TGTGCCAGCAGCTCACGTTCGGGTTCCTACAATGAGCAGTTCTTC. As protein: CASSSRSGSYNEQFF.

This sequence joins TRBV27 and TRBJ2-7; the D gene is possibly TRBD2 (6 bases). Trimming removed 3 bases at V and 6 bases at J, with 15 bases between. Germline V gene data show CDR1 as MNHEY and CDR2 as SMNVEV (reference sequence). This CDR3 region has 14 residues. The CDR3 DNA follows: TGTGCCAGCAGTTTCGGGCCGGGGGATCTCGAGCAGTACTTC. Protein: CASSFGPGDLEQYF.

The rearrangement uses TRBV4-3 and TRBJ1-2; D gene uncertain. The CDR3 contains 15 residues. Trimming took off 1 base at V and 6 bases at J, with 15 bases between the two ends. Germline CDR1 reads LGHNA; CDR2 reads YSLEER. The CDR3 DNA follows: TGCGCCAGCAGCCAAGGAGCGGGCAGCCTAAATGGCTACACCTTC. Translation: CASSQGAGSLNGYTF.

The chain is built from TRBV5-1 and TRBJ1-4; the D is unclear. The CDR3 is made up of 14 amino acids. V lost 2 bases and J lost 4, with 9 bases in between. CDR1 is SGHRS and CDR2 is YFSETQ in the germline V gene. CDR3 sequence: CASSFGQRNEKLFF. CDR3 nucleotides: TGCGCCAGCAGCTTCGGTCAGCGTAATGAAAAACTGTTTTTT.

The V call is TRBV7-2, the J call TRBJ2-6, with 12 bases fitting TRBD1. With V trimmed by 2 bases and J by 4 bases, 9 bases remained unmatched. The CDR3 is 19 residues long. Germline CDR1 reads SGHTA; CDR2 reads FQGNSA. The CDR3 nucleotides are TGTGCCAGCAGCTTACCGGGACAGGGGGCGTCTCCAGGGGCCAACGTCCTGACTTTC. Encoded protein: CASSLPGQGASPGANVLTF.

The chain has TRBV9 and TRBJ1-3; D unresolved. There are 13 residues in the CDR3. Germline V lookup: CDR1 SGDLS, CDR2 YYNGEE. The V and J ends lost 3 bases and 7 bases respectively, with 11 bases between them. The CDR3 DNA reads TGTGCCAGCAGCGGCCCTCCGCGGAACACCATATATTTT. Translated, it gives CASSGPPRNTIYF.

The chain recombines TRBV18 with TRBJ2-1, with 8 nucleotides matching TRBD1. CDR3 length: 14 amino acids. The germline gives CDR1 KGHSH, CDR2 LQKENI. The V gene end was trimmed by 3 bases and the J gene end by 7 bases; junction bases not matched to a gene: 5. The chain's CDR3 is CASSPQDRANEQFF. In DNA, the CDR3 is TGTGCCAGCTCACCCCAGGACAGGGCTAATGAGCAGTTCTTC.